This T cell receptor beta chain was recovered during a study of blood T cell repertoires in COVID-19. This table comes from immunoSEQ multiplex PCR, and its TCRdb copy is limited to in-frame clones, with some not included. The sample lists approximately 300,000 clones; 70% to 90% were seen once. The CDR3 has 12 residues. Trimming left V 5 bases short and J 3 bases short, with 10 bases between. Per the germline V gene, CDR1 is SQVTM and CDR2 is ANQGSEA. Specimen: PBMCs or T cells enriched from blood (not recorded which). This chain uses TRBV29-1 with TRBJ1-2; tentative D call: TRBD1 (5 bases). The receptor comes from a woman under 40 who had recovered from COVID-19. The CDR3 coding sequence is TGCAGCGTTTCTGGAGGGGACTATGGCTACACCTTC. Residues: CSVSGGDYGYTF.